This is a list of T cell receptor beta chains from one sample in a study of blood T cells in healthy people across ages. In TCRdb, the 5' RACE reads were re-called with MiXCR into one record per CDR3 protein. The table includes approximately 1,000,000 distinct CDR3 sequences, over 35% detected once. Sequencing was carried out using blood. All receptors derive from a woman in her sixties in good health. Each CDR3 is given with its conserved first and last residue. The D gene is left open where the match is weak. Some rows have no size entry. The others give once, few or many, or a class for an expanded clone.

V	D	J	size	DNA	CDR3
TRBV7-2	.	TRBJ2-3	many	TGTGCCAGCAGCTTAGCGGGCAGGGCAGATACGCAGTATTTT	CASSLAGRADTQYF
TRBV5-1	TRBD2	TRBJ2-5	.	TGCGCCAGCAGCTCGACCACCGGGACTAGTCAAGAGACCCAGTACTTC	CASSSTTGTSQETQYF
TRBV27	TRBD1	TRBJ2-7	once	TGTGCCAGCAGTCTTCTTCGATATGAGGGAGCGGGACAGGGGAAACACGAGCAGTACTTC	CASSLLRYEGAGQGKHEQYF
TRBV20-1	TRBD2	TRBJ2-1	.	TGCAGTGCCCTAGCGGGCCTCTCCTACAATGAGCAGTTCTTC	CSALAGLSYNEQFF
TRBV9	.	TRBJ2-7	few	TGTGCCAGCAGCGTAGCAATGGGCGGCTACGAGCAGTACTTC	CASSVAMGGYEQYF
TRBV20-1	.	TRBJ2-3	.	TGCAGTGCTAGTCTCGACGCTAGCACAGATACGCAGTATTTT	CSASLDASTDTQYF
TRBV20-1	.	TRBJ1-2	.	TGCAGTGCGGATGTGGGGGGGTCTAACTATGGCTACACCTTC	CSADVGGSNYGYTF
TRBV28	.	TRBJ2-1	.	TGTGCCAGCAGTGCCGGCAGTAACAATGAGCAGTTCTTC	CASSAGSNNEQFF
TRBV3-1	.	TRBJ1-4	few	TGTGCCAGCAGCCAAGTTCGACAGGTTGATGAAAAACTGTTTTTT	CASSQVRQVDEKLFF
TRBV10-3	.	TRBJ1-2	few	TGTGCCATCAGTGACCCCTACGACGCTGACTATGGCTACACCTTC	CAISDPYDADYGYTF
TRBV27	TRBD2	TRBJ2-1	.	TGTGCCAGCAGTTTAGCGGGGGAGGCCTACAATGAGCAGTTCTTC	CASSLAGEAYNEQFF
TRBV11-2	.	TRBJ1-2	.	TGTGCCAGCAGCATTGACAGTGAAGATGGCTACACCTTC	CASSIDSEDGYTF
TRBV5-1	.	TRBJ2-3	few	TGCGCCAGCAGCTTGTTGGGAGGCCTCGGAACAGATACGCAGTATTTT	CASSLLGGLGTDTQYF
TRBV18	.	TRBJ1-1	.	TGTGCCAGCTCACCACCGGGACCTGGCAAGGGGAGAAACACTGAAGCTTTCTTT	CASSPPGPGKGRNTEAFF
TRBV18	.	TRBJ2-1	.	TGTGCCAGCTCGCTGAAAGAGACCCAGTTCTTC	CASSLKETQFF
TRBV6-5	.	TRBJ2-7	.	TGTGCCAGCAGTTACTCTACAGGCTGGCAGTACTTC	CASSYSTGWQYF
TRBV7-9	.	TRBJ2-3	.	TGTGCCAGCAGTTGGGCCGGGCGCCCCACAGATACGCAGTATTTT	CASSWAGRPTDTQYF
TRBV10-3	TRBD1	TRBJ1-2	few	TGTGCCATCAGTTACTCGGACAGGGACTATGGCTACACCTTC	CAISYSDRDYGYTF
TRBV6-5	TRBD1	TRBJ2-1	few	TGTGCCAGCAGCCTGGGACAGGGGAGGTTCAATGAGCAGTTCTTC	CASSLGQGRFNEQFF
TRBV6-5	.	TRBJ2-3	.	TGTGCCAGCAGTTACGGGGTCGGGATGACTAGCACAGATACGCAGTATTTT	CASSYGVGMTSTDTQYF
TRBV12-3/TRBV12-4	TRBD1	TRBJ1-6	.	TGTGCCAGCAGCCGACCGACAGGGAATAATTCACCCCTCCACTTT	CASSRPTGNNSPLHF
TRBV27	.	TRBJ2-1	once	TGTGCCAGCAGTTTATCCGCAGGTGTGGTCGAGCAGTTCTTC	CASSLSAGVVEQFF
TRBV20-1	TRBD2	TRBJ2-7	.	TGCAGTGCTAGGAAGACTAGCGGGAGGCCTCACTCCTACGAGCAGTACTTC	CSARKTSGRPHSYEQYF
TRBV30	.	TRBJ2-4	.	TGTGCCTGGAGTTCGGGACCGAGGACCTTAATCTCATCGGAGCAGTACTTC	CAWSSGPRTLISSEQYF
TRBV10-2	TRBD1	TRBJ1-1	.	TGCGCCGGATCTCCGAGGGGGACAGGGGACACTGAAGCTTTCTTT	CAGSPRGTGDTEAFF
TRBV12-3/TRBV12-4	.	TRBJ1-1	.	TGTGCCAGTAGTTCCGCAGCGACGAACACTGAAGCTTTCTTT	CASSSAATNTEAFF
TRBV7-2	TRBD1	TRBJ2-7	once	TGTGCCAGTAGCATACTGGCCGGACAGGGTGGTAGCGAGCAGTACTTC	CASSILAGQGGSEQYF
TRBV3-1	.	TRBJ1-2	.	TGTGCCAGCAGCCAGAGTTACCGGGGCTACACCTTC	CASSQSYRGYTF
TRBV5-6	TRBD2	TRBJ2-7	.	TGTGCCAGCAGCTGGAGAGCGGGGATCTCCTACGAGCAGTACTTC	CASSWRAGISYEQYF
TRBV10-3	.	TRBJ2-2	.	TGTGCCATCAGCACCGACAGTGTTTTCGCCGGGGAGCTGTTTTTT	CAISTDSVFAGELFF
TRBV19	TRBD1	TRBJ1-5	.	TGTGCCAGTAGGATTGGACAGGGGTTTCAGCCCCAGCATTTT	CASRIGQGFQPQHF
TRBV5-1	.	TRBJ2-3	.	TGCGCCAGCAGCTTCCCATTACGCACAGATACGCAGTATTTT	CASSFPLRTDTQYF
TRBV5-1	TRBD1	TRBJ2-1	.	TGCGCCAGCAGCTTGGGTCTCCCCGGGACAGGGGGTTTCCTGAGCTCCTACAATGAGCAGTTCTTC	CASSLGLPGTGGFLSSYNEQFF